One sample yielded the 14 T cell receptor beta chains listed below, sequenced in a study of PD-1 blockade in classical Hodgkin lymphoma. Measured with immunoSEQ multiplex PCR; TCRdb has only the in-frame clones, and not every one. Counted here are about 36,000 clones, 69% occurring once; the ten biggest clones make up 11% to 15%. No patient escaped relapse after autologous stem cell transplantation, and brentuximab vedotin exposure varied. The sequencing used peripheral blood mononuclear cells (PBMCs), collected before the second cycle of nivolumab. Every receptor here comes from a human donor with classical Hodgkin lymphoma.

The CDR3 loop is CASSHSGGSPGGYTF. CDR3 DNA: TGTGCCAGCAGCCATTCCGGGGGGAGCCCGGGGGGCTACACCTTC. This rearrangement joins TRBV5-5 to TRBJ1-2, with a tentative D call TRBD1 (5 bases). The CDR3 has 15 amino acids. Germline V gene data show CDR1 as SGHKS and CDR2 as YYEKEE (reference sequence). The ends were cut back, 4 bases at V and 8 bases at J, with 21 bases in the middle.

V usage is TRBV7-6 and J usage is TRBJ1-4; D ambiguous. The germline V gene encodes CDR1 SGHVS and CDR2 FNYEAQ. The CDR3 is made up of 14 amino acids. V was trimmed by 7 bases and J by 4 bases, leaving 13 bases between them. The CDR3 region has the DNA TGTGCCAGCAAGGGCCAGATCGGTAATGAAAAACTGTTTTTT. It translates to CASKGQIGNEKLFF.

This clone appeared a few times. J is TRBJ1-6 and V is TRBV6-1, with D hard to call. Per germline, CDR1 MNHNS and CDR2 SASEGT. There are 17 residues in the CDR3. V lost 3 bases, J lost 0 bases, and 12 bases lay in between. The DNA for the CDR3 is TGTGCCAGCAGTGAGGCCGCCGGGAGCTCCTATAATTCACCCCTCCACTTT. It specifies CASSEAAGSSYNSPLHF.

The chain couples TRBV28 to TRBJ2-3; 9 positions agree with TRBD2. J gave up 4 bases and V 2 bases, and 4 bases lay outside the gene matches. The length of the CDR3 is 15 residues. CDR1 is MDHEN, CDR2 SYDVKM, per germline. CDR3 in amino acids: CASSLGAGGPDTQYF. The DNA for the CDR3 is TGTGCCAGCAGTTTAGGAGCGGGAGGCCCAGATACGCAGTATTTT.

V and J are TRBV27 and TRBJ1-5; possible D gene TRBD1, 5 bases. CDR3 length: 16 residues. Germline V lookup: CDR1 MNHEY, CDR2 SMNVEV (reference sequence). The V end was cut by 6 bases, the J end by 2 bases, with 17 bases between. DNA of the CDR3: TGTGCCAGCAGACGAATTGGGACCCTTGGCAATCAGCCCCAGCATTTT. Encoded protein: CASRRIGTLGNQPQHF.

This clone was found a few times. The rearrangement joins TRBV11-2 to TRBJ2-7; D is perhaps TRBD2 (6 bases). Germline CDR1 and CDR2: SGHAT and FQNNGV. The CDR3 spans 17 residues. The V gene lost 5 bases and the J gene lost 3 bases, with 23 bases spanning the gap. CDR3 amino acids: CASSQAQGGAGNYEQYF. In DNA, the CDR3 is TGTGCCAGCAGCCAAGCCCAAGGAGGGGCGGGTAACTACGAGCAGTACTTC.

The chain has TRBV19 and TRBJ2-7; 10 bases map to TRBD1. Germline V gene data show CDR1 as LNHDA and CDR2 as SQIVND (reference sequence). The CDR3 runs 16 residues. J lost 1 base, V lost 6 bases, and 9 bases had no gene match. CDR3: CASSPFRDRGSYEQYF. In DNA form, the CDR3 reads TGTGCCAGTAGCCCCTTCCGGGACAGGGGTTCCTACGAGCAGTACTTC.

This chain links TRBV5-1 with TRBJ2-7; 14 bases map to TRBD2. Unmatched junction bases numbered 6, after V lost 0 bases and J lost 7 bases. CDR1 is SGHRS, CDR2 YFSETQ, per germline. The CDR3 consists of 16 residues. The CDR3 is CASSLDPGTSGREQYF. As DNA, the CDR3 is TGCGCCAGCAGCTTGGATCCCGGGACTAGCGGGAGAGAGCAGTACTTC.

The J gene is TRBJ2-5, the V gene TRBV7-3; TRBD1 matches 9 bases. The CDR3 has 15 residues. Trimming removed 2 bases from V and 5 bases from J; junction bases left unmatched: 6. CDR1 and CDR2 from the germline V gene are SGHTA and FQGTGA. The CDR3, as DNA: TGTGCCAGCAGCTTAGTCGGGACAGGGTGGGAGACCCAGTACTTC. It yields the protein CASSLVGTGWETQYF.

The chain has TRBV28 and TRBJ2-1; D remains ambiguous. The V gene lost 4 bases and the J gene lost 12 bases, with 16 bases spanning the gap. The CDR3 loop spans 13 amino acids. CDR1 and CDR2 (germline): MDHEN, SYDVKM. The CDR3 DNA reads TGTGCCAGCAGTTCGACTGGGGTAATCTTGCAGTTCTTC. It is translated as CASSSTGVILQFF.

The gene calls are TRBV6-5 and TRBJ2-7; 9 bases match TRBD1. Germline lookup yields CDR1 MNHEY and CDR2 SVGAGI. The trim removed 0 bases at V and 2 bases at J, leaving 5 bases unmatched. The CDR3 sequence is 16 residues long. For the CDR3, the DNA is TGTGCCAGCAGTTACTCGAACAGGGGGCCGCCCTACGAGCAGTACTTC. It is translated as CASSYSNRGPPYEQYF.

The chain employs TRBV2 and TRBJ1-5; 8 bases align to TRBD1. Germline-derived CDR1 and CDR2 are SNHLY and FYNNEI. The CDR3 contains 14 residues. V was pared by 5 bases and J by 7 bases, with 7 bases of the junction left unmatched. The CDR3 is CASSLGQGRQPQHF. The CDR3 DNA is TGTGCCAGCAGTCTTGGACAGGGTCGCCAGCCCCAGCATTTT.

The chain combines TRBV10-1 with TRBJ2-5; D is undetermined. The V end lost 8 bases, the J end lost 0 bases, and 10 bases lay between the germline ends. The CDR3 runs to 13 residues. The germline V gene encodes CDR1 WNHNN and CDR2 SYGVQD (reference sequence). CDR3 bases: TGCGCCAGCCGCTGTCCCTACCAAGAGACCCAGTACTTC. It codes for CASRCPYQETQYF.

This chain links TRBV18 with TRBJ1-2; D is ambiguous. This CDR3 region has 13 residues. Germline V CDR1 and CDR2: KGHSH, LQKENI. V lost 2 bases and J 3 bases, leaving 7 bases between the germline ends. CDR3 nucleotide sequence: TGTGCCAGCTCACCAGTGATCGACTATGGCTACACCTTC. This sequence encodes CASSPVIDYGYTF.